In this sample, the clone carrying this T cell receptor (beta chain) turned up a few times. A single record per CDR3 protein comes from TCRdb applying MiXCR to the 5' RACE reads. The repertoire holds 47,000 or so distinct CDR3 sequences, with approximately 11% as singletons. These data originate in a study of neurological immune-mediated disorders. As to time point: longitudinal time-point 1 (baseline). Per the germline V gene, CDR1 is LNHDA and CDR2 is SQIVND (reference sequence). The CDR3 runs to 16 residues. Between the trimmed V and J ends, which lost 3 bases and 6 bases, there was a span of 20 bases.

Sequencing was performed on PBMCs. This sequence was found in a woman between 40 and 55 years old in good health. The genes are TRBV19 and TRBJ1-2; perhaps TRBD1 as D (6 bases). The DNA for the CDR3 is TGTGCCAGTAGTATCGGGGGCGGGAGTTTTAGCCATGGCTACACCTTC. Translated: CASSIGGGSFSHGYTF.